Listed below are T cell receptor beta chains from one sample, sequenced in a study of control samples from healthy donors and cancer patients. The assay was immunoSEQ multiplex PCR, and TCRdb's table has in-frame clones only and misses some. The sample lists about 98,000 clones; around 82% were seen once. Sequencing was carried out using blood. The receptors were sampled from a man aged 60 to 75 in good health. Each CDR3 is given with its conserved first and last residue. Fields, in order: J gene, clone size, D gene, V gene, CDR3 protein, CDR3 DNA. The D gene is left open where the match is weak. Rows give clone size only sometimes, using once, few, many, or a class for an expanded clone.

TRBJ1-1 . . TRBV21-1 CASSPSPGQGEMNTEAFF TGTGCCAGCAGCCCCTCCCCGGGACAGGGGGAAATGAACACTGAAGCTTTCTTT
TRBJ1-2 once . TRBV2 CASTPGVGDYGYTF TGTGCCAGCACTCCGGGTGTGGGAGACTATGGCTACACCTTC
TRBJ1-1 . TRBD1 TRBV4-2 CASSQDWTGRNTEAFF TGTGCCAGCAGCCAAGATTGGACAGGGCGGAACACTGAAGCTTTCTTT
TRBJ1-5 . . TRBV27 CASSWGIAGNQPQHF TGTGCCAGCAGTTGGGGAATTGCGGGCAATCAGCCCCAGCATTTT
TRBJ1-5 . . TRBV4-1 CASSQHGTHDQPQHF TGCGCCAGCAGCCAACATGGGACTCATGATCAGCCCCAGCATTTT
TRBJ1-3 . . TRBV29-1 CSVDRGYSGNTIYF TGCAGCGTTGACAGGGGCTACTCTGGAAACACCATATATTTT
TRBJ2-3 . TRBD1 TRBV19 CASTSGQGHTDTQYF TGTGCCAGTACGTCCGGACAGGGCCACACAGATACGCAGTATTTT
TRBJ2-1 . TRBD1 TRBV10-1 CASSEHRGGRNEQFF TGCGCCAGCAGTGAGCACAGGGGTGGGCGAAATGAGCAGTTCTTC
TRBJ1-6 . . TRBV11-2 CASSLSSDSPLHF TGTGCCAGCAGCTTATCAAGTGATTCACCCCTCCACTTT
TRBJ2-1 . . TRBV20-1 CSARVGDEQFF TGCAGTGCTAGAGTCGGTGATGAGCAGTTCTTC
TRBJ2-3 . . TRBV4-2 CASSQTRDARTDTQYF TGTGCCAGCAGCCAAACCCGGGACGCCCGCACAGATACGCAGTATTTT
TRBJ1-1 few . TRBV19 CASIQNPPAIGAFF TGTGCCAGTATTCAAAATCCCCCGGCGATCGGGGCTTTCTTT
TRBJ2-6 . TRBD2 TRBV7-7 CASPWGGRSGANVLTF TGTGCTAGCCCCTGGGGCGGGAGAAGTGGGGCCAACGTCCTGACTTTC
TRBJ2-1 . . TRBV6-5 CASSTHVLWYNEQFF TGTGCCAGCAGTACCCATGTGTTGTGGTACAATGAGCAGTTCTTC
TRBJ2-5 . . TRBV7-9 CASSSQGVAETQYF TGTGCCAGCAGCTCACAGGGCGTTGCAGAGACCCAGTACTTC
TRBJ1-2 . . TRBV28 CAYQRRGWNYGYTF TGTGCTTACCAGAGGAGGGGGTGGAACTATGGCTACACCTTC
TRBJ2-7 . . TRBV7-2 CASSYPGAYEQYF TGTGCCAGCAGCTATCCTGGTGCCTACGAGCAGTACTTC